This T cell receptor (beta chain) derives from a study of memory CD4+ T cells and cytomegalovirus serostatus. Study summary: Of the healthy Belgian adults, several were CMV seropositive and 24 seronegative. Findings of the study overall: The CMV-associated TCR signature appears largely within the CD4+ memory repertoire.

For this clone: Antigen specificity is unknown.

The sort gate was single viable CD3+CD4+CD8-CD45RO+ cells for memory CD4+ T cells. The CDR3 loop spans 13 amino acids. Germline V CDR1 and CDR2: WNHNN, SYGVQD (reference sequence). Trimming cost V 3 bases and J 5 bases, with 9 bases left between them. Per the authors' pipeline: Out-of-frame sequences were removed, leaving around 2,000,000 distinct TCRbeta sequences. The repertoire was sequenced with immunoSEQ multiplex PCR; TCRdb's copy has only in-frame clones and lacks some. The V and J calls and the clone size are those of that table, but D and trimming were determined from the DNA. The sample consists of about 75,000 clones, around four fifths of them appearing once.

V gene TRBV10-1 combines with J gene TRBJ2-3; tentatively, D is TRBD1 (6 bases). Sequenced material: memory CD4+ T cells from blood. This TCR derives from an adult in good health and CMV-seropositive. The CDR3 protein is CASSERGLDTQYF. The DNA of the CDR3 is TGCGCCAGCAGTGAAAGGGGGTTAGATACGCAGTATTTT.